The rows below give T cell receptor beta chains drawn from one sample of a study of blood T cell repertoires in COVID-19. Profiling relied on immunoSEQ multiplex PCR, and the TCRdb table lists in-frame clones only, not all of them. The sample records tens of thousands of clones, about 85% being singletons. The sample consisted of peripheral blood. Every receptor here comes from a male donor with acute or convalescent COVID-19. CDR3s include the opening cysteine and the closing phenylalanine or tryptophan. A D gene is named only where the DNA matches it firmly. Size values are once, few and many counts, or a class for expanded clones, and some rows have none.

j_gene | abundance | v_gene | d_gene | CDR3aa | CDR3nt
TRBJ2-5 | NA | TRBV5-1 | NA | CASSLASRGSRETQYF | TGCGCCAGCAGCTTGGCATCCCGGGGGTCAAGAGAGACCCAGTACTTC
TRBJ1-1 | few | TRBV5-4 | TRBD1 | CASNPDRGMNTEAFF | TGTGCCAGCAACCCCGACAGGGGTATGAACACTGAAGCTTTCTTT
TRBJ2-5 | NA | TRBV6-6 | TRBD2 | CASSRPWRGGGETQYF | TGTGCCAGCAGTCGTCCGTGGCGGGGGGGCGGAGAGACCCAGTACTTC
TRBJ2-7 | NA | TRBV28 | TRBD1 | CASRPGQSSYEQYF | TGTGCCAGCAGACCGGGACAGAGCTCCTACGAGCAGTACTTC
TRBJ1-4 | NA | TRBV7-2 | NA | CASREDSNEKLFF | TGTGCCAGCAGAGAGGACAGTAATGAAAAACTGTTTTTT
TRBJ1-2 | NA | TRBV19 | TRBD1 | CASRKLTGGDDYGYTF | TGTGCCAGTAGAAAACTAACAGGGGGCGACGACTATGGCTACACCTTC
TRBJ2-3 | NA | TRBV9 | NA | CASSVGAGGPTDTQYF | TGTGCCAGCAGCGTAGGTGCCGGGGGTCCCACAGATACGCAGTATTTT
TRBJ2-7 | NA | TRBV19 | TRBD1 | CASSNGQGAVYEQYF | TGTGCCAGTAGTAACGGACAGGGAGCCGTTTACGAGCAGTACTTC
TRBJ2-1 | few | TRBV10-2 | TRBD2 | CASSGSPGEGHEQFF | TGCGCCAGCAGTGGGTCTCCCGGGGAGGGACATGAGCAGTTCTTC
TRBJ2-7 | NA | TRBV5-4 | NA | CASNYDGYEQYF | TGTGCCAGCAACTATGACGGGTACGAGCAGTACTTC
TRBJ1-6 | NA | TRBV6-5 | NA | CASSYSSGPSSPLHF | TGTGCCAGCAGTTACTCGTCAGGGCCGAGTTCACCCCTCCACTTT
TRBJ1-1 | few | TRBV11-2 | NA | CASSLDSPHEAFF | TGTGCCAGCAGCTTGGACAGTCCCCATGAAGCTTTCTTT
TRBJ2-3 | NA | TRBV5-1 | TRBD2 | CASSKGLAGDTDTQYF | TGCGCCAGCAGCAAAGGACTAGCGGGGGACACAGATACGCAGTATTTT
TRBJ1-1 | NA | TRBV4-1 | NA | CASSQDGGGGTEAFF | TGCGCCAGCAGCCAAGACGGCGGTGGGGGGACTGAAGCTTTCTTT
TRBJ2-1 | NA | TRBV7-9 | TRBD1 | CASSPGQGNNNEQFF | TGTGCCAGCAGCCCGGGACAGGGGAATAACAATGAGCAGTTCTTC
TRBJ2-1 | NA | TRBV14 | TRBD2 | CASSQDWRETPRFF | TGTGCCAGCAGCCAAGATTGGCGGGAGACACCGAGGTTCTTC
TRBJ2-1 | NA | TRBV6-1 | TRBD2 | CASSEVALAGRPDNEQFF | TGTGCCAGCAGTGAAGTCGCCCTAGCGGGGCGTCCGGACAATGAGCAGTTCTTC
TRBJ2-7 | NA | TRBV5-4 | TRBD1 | CASSLEAGGQGAVYEQYF | TGTGCCAGCAGCTTGGAGGCGGGCGGACAGGGGGCGGTCTACGAGCAGTACTTC
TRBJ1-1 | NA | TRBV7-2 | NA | CASSLVYTEAFF | TGTGCCAGCAGCTTAGTTTATACTGAAGCTTTCTTT
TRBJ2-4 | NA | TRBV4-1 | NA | CASSQAGQAENIQYF | TGCGCCAGCAGCCAAGCGGGACAAGCAGAAAACATTCAGTACTTC
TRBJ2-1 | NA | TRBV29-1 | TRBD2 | CSVPIAGVGNEQFF | TGCAGCGTCCCTATAGCGGGGGTGGGCAATGAGCAGTTCTTC
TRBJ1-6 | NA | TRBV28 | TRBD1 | CASSPSDREVSPLHF | TGTGCCAGCAGCCCCTCGGACAGGGAAGTTTCACCCCTCCACTTT
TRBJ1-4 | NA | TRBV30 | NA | CASGGEVQHNEKLFF | TGTGCCTCTGGGGGGGAGGTTCAGCATAATGAAAAACTGTTTTTT
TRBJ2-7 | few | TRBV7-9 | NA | CASSLDLSYEQYF | TGTGCCAGCAGCTTAGATCTCAGCTACGAGCAGTACTTC
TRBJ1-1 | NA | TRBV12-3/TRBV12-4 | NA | CASRRDADTEAFF | TGTGCCAGCAGGCGCGATGCGGACACTGAAGCTTTCTTT
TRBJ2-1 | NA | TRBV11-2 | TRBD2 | CASSPTSGVYNEQFF | TGTGCCAGCAGCCCGACTAGCGGAGTTTACAATGAGCAGTTCTTC
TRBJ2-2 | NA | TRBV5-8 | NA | CASSRVTGTPYTGELFF | TGTGCCAGCAGCCGGGTTACCGGGACACCTTACACCGGGGAGCTGTTTTTT
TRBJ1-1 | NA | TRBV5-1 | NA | CASSEPMNTEAFF | TGCGCCAGCAGTGAGCCGATGAACACTGAAGCTTTCTTT
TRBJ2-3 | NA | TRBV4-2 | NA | CASSQAIRVSTDTQYF | TGTGCCAGCAGCCAAGCTATCCGGGTTAGTACAGATACGCAGTATTTT
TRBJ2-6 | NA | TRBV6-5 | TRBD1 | CASRDRGGANVLTF | TGTGCCAGCAGAGACAGGGGTGGGGCCAACGTCCTGACTTTC
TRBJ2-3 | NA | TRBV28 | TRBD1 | CASLQGAIDTQYF | TGTGCCAGTTTACAGGGGGCAATAGATACGCAGTATTTT
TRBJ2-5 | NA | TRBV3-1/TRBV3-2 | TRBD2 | CASSRPAGGVETQYF | TGTGCCAGCAGCCGCCCTGCGGGGGGCGTTGAGACCCAGTACTTC
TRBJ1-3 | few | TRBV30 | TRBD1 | CAWSVTGDTIYF | TGTGCCTGGAGTGTAACAGGGGACACCATATATTTT
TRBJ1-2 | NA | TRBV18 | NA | CASSPPGQGRNYGYTF | TGTGCCAGCTCACCACCGGGGCAGGGGCGCAACTATGGCTACACCTTC
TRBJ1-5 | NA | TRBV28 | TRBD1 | CASSIQGVSGQPQHF | TGTGCCAGCAGTATCCAGGGGGTGTCGGGTCAGCCCCAGCATTTT
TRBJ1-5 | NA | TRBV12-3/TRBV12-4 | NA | CASSLEYYQPQHF | TGTGCCAGCAGTTTAGAATATTATCAGCCCCAGCATTTT
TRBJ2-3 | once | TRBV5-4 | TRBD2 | CASSFKSGGAVDTQYF | TGTGCCAGCAGCTTCAAAAGCGGGGGGGCGGTGGATACGCAGTATTTT
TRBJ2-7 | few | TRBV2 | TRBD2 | CASKPLRGAYEQYF | TGTGCCAGCAAACCTCTGCGGGGGGCCTACGAGCAGTACTTC
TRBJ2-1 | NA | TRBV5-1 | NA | CASSTVAHQRGNEQFF | TGCGCCAGCAGCACCGTCGCCCACCAACGGGGCAATGAGCAGTTCTTC
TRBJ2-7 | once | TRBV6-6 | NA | CASSANYEQYF | TGTGCCAGCAGTGCTAACTACGAGCAGTACTTC